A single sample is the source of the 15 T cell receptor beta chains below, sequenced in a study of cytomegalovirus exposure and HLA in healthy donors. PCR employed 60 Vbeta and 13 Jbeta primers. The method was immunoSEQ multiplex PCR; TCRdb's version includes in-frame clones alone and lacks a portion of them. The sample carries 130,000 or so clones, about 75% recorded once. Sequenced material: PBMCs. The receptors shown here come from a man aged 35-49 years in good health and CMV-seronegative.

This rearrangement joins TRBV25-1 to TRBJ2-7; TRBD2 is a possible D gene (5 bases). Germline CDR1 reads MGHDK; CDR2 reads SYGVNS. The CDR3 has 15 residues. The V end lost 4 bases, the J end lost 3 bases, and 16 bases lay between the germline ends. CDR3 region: CASSALLRENYEQYF. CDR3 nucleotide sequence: TGTGCCAGCAGTGCCCTATTGAGGGAAAACTACGAGCAGTACTTC.

The chain's CDR3 is CASSQSQDSWWNEQFF. In nucleotides, the CDR3 is TGTGCCAGCAGCCAAAGCCAGGACTCGTGGTGGAATGAGCAGTTCTTC. This chain connects TRBV14 to TRBJ2-1, with TRBD2 as a possible D gene (5 bases). Germline V gene sequence: CDR1 SGHDN, CDR2 FVKESK. The CDR3 is 16 residues long. The V end was cut by 2 bases, the J end by 7 bases, with 18 bases between. The entire variable domain, with the rest obtained from reference TRBV14 and TRBJ2-1, is as follows: EAGVTQFPSHSVIEKGQTVTLRCDPISGHDNLYWYRRVMGKEIKFLLHFVKESKQDESGMPNNRFLAERTGGTYSTLKVQPAELEDSGVYFCASSQSQDSWWNEQFFGPGTRLTVL.

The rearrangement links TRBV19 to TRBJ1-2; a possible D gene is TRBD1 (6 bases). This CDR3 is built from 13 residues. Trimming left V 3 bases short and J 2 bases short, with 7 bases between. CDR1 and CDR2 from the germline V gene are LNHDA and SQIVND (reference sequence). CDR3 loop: CASSIDRNYGYTF. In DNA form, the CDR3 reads TGTGCCAGTAGTATTGACAGGAACTATGGCTACACCTTC.

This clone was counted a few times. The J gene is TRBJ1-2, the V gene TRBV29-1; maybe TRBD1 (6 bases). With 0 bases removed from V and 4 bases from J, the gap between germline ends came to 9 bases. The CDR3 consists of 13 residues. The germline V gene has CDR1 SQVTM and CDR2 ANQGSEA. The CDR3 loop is CSVEEPRGYGYTF. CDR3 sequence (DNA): TGCAGCGTTGAAGAGCCCAGGGGCTATGGCTACACCTTC.

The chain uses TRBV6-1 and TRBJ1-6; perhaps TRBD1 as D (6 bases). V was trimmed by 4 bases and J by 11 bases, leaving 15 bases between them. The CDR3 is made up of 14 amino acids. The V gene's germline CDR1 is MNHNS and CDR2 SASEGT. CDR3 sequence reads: CASSVVRGWTPLHF. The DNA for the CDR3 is TGTGCCAGCAGTGTCGTCAGGGGTTGGACACCCCTCCACTTT.

CDR3 nucleotides: TGTGCCAGCAGCCCCGGGAGGTCCTACGAGCAGTACTTC. It encodes CASSPGRSYEQYF. The chain carries TRBV7-6 and TRBJ2-7, with 7 bases fitting TRBD2. The CDR3 length is 13 residues. Germline CDR1 and CDR2: SGHVS and FNYEAQ. The trim removed 5 bases at V and 1 base at J, leaving 2 bases unmatched.

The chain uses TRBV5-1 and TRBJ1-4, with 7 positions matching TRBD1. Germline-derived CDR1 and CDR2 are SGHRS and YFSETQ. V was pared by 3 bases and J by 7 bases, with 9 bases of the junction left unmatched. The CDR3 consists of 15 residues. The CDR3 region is CASSSLTSGGEKLFF. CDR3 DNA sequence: TGCGCCAGCAGCTCTTTAACCTCAGGGGGTGAAAAACTGTTTTTT.

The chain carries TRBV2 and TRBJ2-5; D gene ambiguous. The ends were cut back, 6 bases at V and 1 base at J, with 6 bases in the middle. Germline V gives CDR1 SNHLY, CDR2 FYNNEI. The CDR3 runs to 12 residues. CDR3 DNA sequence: TGTGCCAGCAGCTACCTCCAAGAGACCCAGTACTTC. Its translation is CASSYLQETQYF.

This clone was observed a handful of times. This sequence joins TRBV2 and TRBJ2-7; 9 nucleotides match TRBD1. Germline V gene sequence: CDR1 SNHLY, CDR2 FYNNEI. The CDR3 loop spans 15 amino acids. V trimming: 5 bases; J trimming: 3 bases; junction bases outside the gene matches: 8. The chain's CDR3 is CASSRDRERYYEQYF. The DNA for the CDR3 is TGTGCCAGCAGTCGGGACAGGGAGAGATACTACGAGCAGTACTTC.

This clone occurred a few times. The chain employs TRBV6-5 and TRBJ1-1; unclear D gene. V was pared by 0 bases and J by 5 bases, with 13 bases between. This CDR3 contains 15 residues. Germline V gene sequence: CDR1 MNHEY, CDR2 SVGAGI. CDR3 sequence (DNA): TGTGCCAGCAGTTACTCCCAAGGAGGAAGAACTGAAGCTTTCTTT. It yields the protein CASSYSQGGRTEAFF.

Here the CDR3 reads CASSPLAGGTSSYNEQFF. For the CDR3, the DNA is TGTGCCAGCAGTCCTTTAGCGGGGGGGACTAGCTCCTACAATGAGCAGTTCTTC. The J gene is TRBJ2-1, the V gene TRBV28, with 11 positions matching TRBD2. Germline CDR1 is MDHEN and CDR2 is SYDVKM. The J segment lost 0 bases and the V segment lost 5 bases, leaving 9 bases of the junction unmatched. The CDR3 is made up of 18 amino acids.

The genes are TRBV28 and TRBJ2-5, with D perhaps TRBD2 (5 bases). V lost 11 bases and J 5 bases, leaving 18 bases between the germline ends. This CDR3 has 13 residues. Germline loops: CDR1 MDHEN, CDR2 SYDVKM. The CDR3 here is CAVKDRDTETQYF. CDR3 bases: TGTGCCGTGAAAGATCGGGATACGGAGACCCAGTACTTC.

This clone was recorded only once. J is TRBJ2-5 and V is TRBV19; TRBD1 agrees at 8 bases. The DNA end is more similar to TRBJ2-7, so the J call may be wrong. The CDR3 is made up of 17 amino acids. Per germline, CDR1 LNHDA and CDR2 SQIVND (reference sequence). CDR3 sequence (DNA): TGTGCCAGTAGCGACAAGACAGGGGCGACTCCCGCCTCCGAGCAGTACTTC. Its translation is CASSDKTGATPASEQYF.

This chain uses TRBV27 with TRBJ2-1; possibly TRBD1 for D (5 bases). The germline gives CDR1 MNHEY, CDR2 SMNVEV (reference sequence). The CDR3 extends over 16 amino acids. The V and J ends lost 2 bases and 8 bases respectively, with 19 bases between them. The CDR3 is CASSLPPTTGWDEQFF. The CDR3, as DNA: TGTGCCAGCAGTTTACCCCCGACAACAGGATGGGATGAGCAGTTCTTC.

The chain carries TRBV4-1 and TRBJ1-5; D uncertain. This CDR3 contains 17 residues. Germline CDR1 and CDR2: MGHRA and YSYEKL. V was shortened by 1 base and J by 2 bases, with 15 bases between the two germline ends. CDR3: CASSQVKTVFGNQPQHF. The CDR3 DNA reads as TGCGCCAGCAGCCAAGTTAAGACTGTTTTTGGCAATCAGCCCCAGCATTTT.